There are a few counts of the clone carrying this T cell receptor (beta chain). This sample was taken from a study of T cells after yellow fever vaccination. Background on the study: With SMART-Seq v4 Ultra Low Input, the fractions containing low cell numbers were prepared.

Template switching by 5'RACE produced TCR cDNA, adding a universal primer site and UMIs. Via MiXCR, TCRdb re-called the 5' RACE reads, giving one row per CDR3 protein. The profile shows about 350,000 distinct CDR3 sequences, around 12% of them singletons. The V and J ends lost 2 bases and 0 bases respectively, with 12 bases between them. Germline V CDR1 and CDR2: SGHAT, FQDESV (reference sequence). There are 16 residues in the CDR3. This rearrangement joins TRBV11-1 to TRBJ2-3; maybe TRBD2 (6 bases). The sample in question was CD4+ T cells sorted from PBMCs, obtained 15 days after the yellow fever booster vaccination. The TCR originated in a man between 18 and 35 years old who received the YFV17D yellow fever vaccine. CDR3 amino acids: CASSLSPGLSTDTQYF. CDR3 DNA sequence: TGTGCCAGCAGCTTATCACCGGGACTTAGCACAGATACGCAGTATTTT.